Listed here are 28 T cell receptor beta chains from one sample, sequenced in a study of blood T cell repertoires in COVID-19. Profiled with immunoSEQ multiplex PCR; TCRdb holds only in-frame clones, not every one. The profile shows a few hundred thousand clones, about nine tenths of them singletons. The sequenced sample was peripheral blood. These receptors all come from a man aged 18 to 29 with active or convalescent COVID-19.

The V gene is TRBV28, the J gene TRBJ1-4; D uncertain. Trimming shortened V by 4 bases and J by 2 bases, and 23 bases separated the two germline ends. The germline V gene has CDR1 MDHEN and CDR2 SYDVKM. This CDR3 has 19 residues. The CDR3 is CASSSVSVTRRVTNEKLFF. The CDR3, as DNA: TGTGCCAGCAGTTCCGTGAGTGTAACCCGCCGGGTCACTAATGAAAAACTGTTTTTT.

For the CDR3, the DNA is TGTGCCAGCAGTCGAGGGATTTCTAATGAAAAACTGTTTTTT. It translates to CASSRGISNEKLFF. J is TRBJ1-4 and V is TRBV27; D gene unclear. CDR3 length equals 14 residues. The germline gives CDR1 MNHEY, CDR2 SMNVEV (reference sequence). Trimming removed 5 bases from V and 3 bases from J, with 10 bases in between.

This chain's CDR3 is CASSLAGGANTGELFF. The CDR3 DNA is TGCGCCAGCAGCTTGGCGGGGGGCGCGAACACCGGGGAGCTGTTTTTT. The rearrangement uses TRBV5-1 and TRBJ2-2; possible D gene TRBD2, 7 bases. V lost 0 bases to trimming and J lost 0 bases, with 9 bases between them. This CDR3 comprises 16 residues. The germline V gene has CDR1 SGHRS and CDR2 YFSETQ.

The CDR3 nucleotides read TGTGCCAGTAGATTCGGTAGCAATCAGCCCCAGCATTTT. Translated, it gives CASRFGSNQPQHF. The rearrangement uses TRBV19 and TRBJ1-5; D unresolved. Germline CDR1 and CDR2: LNHDA and SQIVND (reference sequence). V was trimmed by 6 bases and J by 0 bases, leaving 6 bases between them. This CDR3 has 13 residues.

Only a few counts were recorded for this clone. The CDR3 nucleotides are TGCGCCAGCAGTGGCACGGGACAGGGGGCGAAACAGTACTTC. The encoded protein is CASSGTGQGAKQYF. V and J are TRBV10-2 and TRBJ2-7; 12 nucleotides agree with TRBD1. Germline CDR1 WSHSY, CDR2 SAAADI. V gave up 4 bases and J gave up 10 bases; unmatched junction bases: 8. The CDR3 contains 14 residues.

The chain employs TRBV19 and TRBJ2-3, with 7 bases matching TRBD2. Germline assignment: CDR1 LNHDA and CDR2 SQIVND (reference sequence). The junction had 5 bases not matched to a gene; V was cut back by 3 bases and J by 2 bases. The CDR3 extends over 15 amino acids. As DNA, the CDR3 is TGTGCCAGTAGTATTGCTAGCGGATCCACAGATACGCAGTATTTT. It specifies CASSIASGSTDTQYF.

V gene TRBV7-9 combines with J gene TRBJ1-2; no clear D. The V end lost 0 bases, the J end lost 8 bases, and 4 bases lay between the germline ends. From germline, CDR1 is SEHNR and CDR2 FQNEAQ (reference sequence). The CDR3 has 11 residues. The CDR3 is CASSLAQGYTF. CDR3 DNA: TGTGCCAGCAGCTTAGCTCAAGGCTACACCTTC. Combining the CDR3 with reference TRBV7-9 and TRBJ1-2 gives the whole variable domain DTGVSQNPRHKITKRGQNVTFRCDPISEHNRLYWYRQTLGQGPEFLTYFQNEAQLEKSRLLSDRFSAERPKGSFSTLEIQRTEQGDSAMYLCASSLAQGYTFGSGTRLTVV.

The chain combines TRBV6-4 with TRBJ2-5; TRBD1 aligns across 7 bases. This CDR3 is built from 15 residues. Germline V lookup: CDR1 MRHNA, CDR2 SNTAGT. V dropped 3 bases and J dropped 2; count of bases not matched to a gene: 6. CDR3 residues: CASSEGSGQQETQYF. The CDR3 DNA reads TGTGCCAGCAGTGAAGGCTCGGGACAGCAAGAGACCCAGTACTTC.

This clone was seen once. The gene calls are TRBV29-1 and TRBJ1-1; tentatively, D is TRBD1 (6 bases). The CDR3 runs 13 residues. The V and J ends lost 7 bases and 0 bases respectively, with 12 bases between them. Per the germline V gene, CDR1 is SQVTM and CDR2 is ANQGSEA. The CDR3 loop reads CSGRGRLNTEAFF. CDR3 DNA sequence: TGCAGCGGAAGGGGGAGATTGAACACTGAAGCTTTCTTT.

DNA for the CDR3: TGCGCCAGCAGCCAATTCGCGGGGGACTCCTACGAGCAGTACTTC. Amino acid sequence: CASSQFAGDSYEQYF. This chain uses TRBV4-1 with TRBJ2-7; 7 positions agree with TRBD2. The CDR3 runs 15 residues. V lost 2 bases, J lost 0 bases, and 4 bases stayed unmatched. Germline V gene lookup returns CDR1 MGHRA and CDR2 YSYEKL.

The chain links TRBV7-9 to TRBJ1-5, with TRBD1 matching 9 bases. The junction had 7 bases not matched to a gene; V was cut back by 5 bases and J by 2 bases. Germline V lookup: CDR1 SEHNR, CDR2 FQNEAQ (reference sequence). The CDR3 spans 16 residues. The CDR3 protein is CASSRDRVGGNQPQHF. The CDR3 nucleotides are TGTGCCAGCAGCCGGGACAGGGTGGGGGGCAATCAGCCCCAGCATTTT. Using reference TRBV7-9 and TRBJ1-5 for the parts outside the CDR3, the full variable domain is DTGVSQNPRHKITKRGQNVTFRCDPISEHNRLYWYRQTLGQGPEFLTYFQNEAQLEKSRLLSDRFSAERPKGSFSTLEIQRTEQGDSAMYLCASSRDRVGGNQPQHFGDGTRLSIL.

The chain recombines TRBV10-3 with TRBJ1-1; no definite D call. The CDR3 runs to 15 residues. Looked up from germline, CDR1 is ENHRY and CDR2 is SYGVKD. V was cut by 0 bases and J by 1 base, with 9 bases left in between. CDR3 in amino acids: CAISESGGPNTEAFF. The CDR3 region has the DNA TGTGCCATCAGTGAGTCTGGAGGCCCGAACACTGAAGCTTTCTTT.

The genes are TRBV6-1 and TRBJ2-2; 9 bases align to TRBD1. Trimming at V came to 5 bases and at J to 6 bases, leaving 4 bases not matched to a gene. The germline CDR1 and CDR2 sequences are MNHNS and SASEGT. This CDR3 is built from 14 residues. The CDR3 coding sequence is TGTGCCAGCAGTTATCGACAGGGGGCCGGGGAGCTGTTTTTT. This gives the protein CASSYRQGAGELFF.

This clone was counted between two and nine times. The CDR3 bases are TGTGCCAGCAGTCCACCGGGACAGGCGGCTTTCTTT. Encoded protein: CASSPPGQAAFF. The chain links TRBV27 to TRBJ1-1, with 8 bases matching TRBD1. Germline CDR1 is MNHEY and CDR2 is SMNVEV (reference sequence). The CDR3 covers 12 residues. Trimming removed 5 bases from V and 11 bases from J; junction bases left unmatched: 7.

This clone was seen only once. This sequence joins TRBV27 and TRBJ2-1; 9 nucleotides agree with TRBD1. In germline, CDR1 is MNHEY, CDR2 SMNVEV (reference sequence). The V gene end was trimmed by 1 base and the J gene end by 9 bases; junction bases not matched to a gene: 10. This CDR3 has 16 amino acids. The CDR3 protein is CASSLWGPGQGGEQFF. CDR3 sequence (DNA): TGTGCCAGCAGTTTATGGGGGCCGGGACAGGGAGGTGAGCAGTTCTTC.

This clone was counted once. The V and J genes are TRBV27 and TRBJ1-2; 7 bases agree with TRBD1. The V gene end was trimmed by 3 bases and the J gene end by 8 bases; junction bases not matched to a gene: 6. The germline gives CDR1 MNHEY, CDR2 SMNVEV (reference sequence). The length of the CDR3 is 13 residues. The CDR3 loop is CASSFYRGGGYTF. The CDR3, as DNA: TGTGCCAGCAGTTTTTACAGGGGAGGCGGCTACACCTTC.

With respect to this clone: One end of the junction fails to match germline, which may point to a read error. This rearrangement joins TRBV7-9 to TRBJ2-3; 11 nucleotides agree with TRBD2. Germline values: CDR1 SEHNR, CDR2 FQNEAQ (reference sequence). The CDR3 sequence is 15 residues long. The CDR3 protein is CASTLAGGPTDTQYF. Written as DNA, the CDR3 is TGTGCCAGCACCTTAGCGGGGGGGCCGACAGATACGCAGTATTTT.

The chain employs TRBV5-4 and TRBJ1-6; TRBD1 is a possible D gene (5 bases). Germline V gene lookup returns CDR1 SGHNT and CDR2 YYREEE (reference sequence). Trimming took off 2 bases at V and 9 bases at J, with 12 bases between the two ends. CDR3 length: 14 amino acids. Here the CDR3 reads CASSFQGGASPLHF. As DNA, the CDR3 is TGTGCCAGCAGCTTCCAGGGAGGGGCTTCACCCCTCCACTTT.

The chain carries TRBV6-5 and TRBJ1-3; D not certain. The ends were cut back, 7 bases at V and 4 bases at J, with 11 bases in the middle. The CDR3 runs to 13 residues. Germline CDR1 MNHEY, CDR2 SVGAGI. In DNA form, the CDR3 reads TGTGCCAGCACCGGAGGGTGGGGAAACACCATATATTTT. This gives the protein CASTGGWGNTIYF.

The rearrangement uses TRBV10-3 and TRBJ2-2; 7 nucleotides match TRBD1. The CDR3 covers 16 residues. CDR1 ENHRY and CDR2 SYGVKD come from the germline V gene. V lost 6 bases to trimming and J lost 4 bases; unmatched junction nucleotides: 11. The CDR3 here is CAISADREGSTGELFF. CDR3 sequence (DNA): TGTGCCATCAGCGCCGACAGGGAAGGGAGCACCGGGGAGCTGTTTTTT.

In regard to this clone: Other DNA variants within this sample encode the same CDR3. This chain connects TRBV7-8 to TRBJ1-2; the D gene is possibly TRBD1 (6 bases). Germline V CDR1 and CDR2: SGHVS, FQNEAQ. The CDR3 has 15 amino acids. The V gene lost 5 bases and the J gene lost 1 base, with 14 bases spanning the gap. The CDR3 DNA reads as TGTGCCAGCAGCCCCGGGCAGGGGCTTAACTATGGCTACACCTTC. This codes for CASSPGQGLNYGYTF. Based on the CDR3 plus reference TRBV7-8 and TRBJ1-2, the full variable domain is GAGVSQSPRYKVAKRGQDVALRCDPISGHVSLFWYQQALGQGPEFLTYFQNEAQLDKSGLPSDRFFAERPEGSVSTLKIQRTQQEDSAVYLCASSPGQGLNYGYTFGSGTRLTVV.

The chain employs TRBV5-6 and TRBJ1-6; TRBD1 matches 7 bases. This CDR3 contains 15 residues. In germline, CDR1 is SGHDT, CDR2 YYEEEE. With V trimmed by 1 base and J by 8 bases, 6 bases remained unmatched. Written as DNA, the CDR3 is TGTGCCAGCAGCTTGCCGGACAGGCGGTATTCACCCCTCCACTTT. Protein sequence: CASSLPDRRYSPLHF.

The rearrangement links TRBV6-6 to TRBJ2-2; D is undetermined. Germline V gene lookup returns CDR1 MNHNY and CDR2 SVGAGI (reference sequence). V lost 5 bases and J lost 1, with 5 bases in between. This CDR3 has 13 residues. The CDR3 is CASSPWNTGELFF. In DNA form, the CDR3 reads TGTGCCAGCAGTCCGTGGAACACCGGGGAGCTGTTTTTT.

J is TRBJ2-7 and V is TRBV11-1, with 8 positions matching TRBD1. The CDR3 loop spans 15 amino acids. Germline trimming cut 5 bases from V and 3 bases from J; bases unmatched to any gene: 9. Looked up from germline, CDR1 is SGHAT and CDR2 is FQDESV (reference sequence). DNA of the CDR3: TGTGCCAGCAGCCTCCTATCCGGGACAGGCTACGAGCAGTACTTC. Translation: CASSLLSGTGYEQYF.

The V call is TRBV7-9, the J call TRBJ2-1; TRBD2 matches 12 bases. The length of the CDR3 is 15 residues. Trimming cost V 5 bases and J 3 bases; bases outside gene matches: 2. In germline, CDR1 is SEHNR, CDR2 FQNEAQ (reference sequence). CDR3 amino acids: CASSGLAGNYNEQFF. The CDR3 nucleotides are TGTGCCAGCAGCGGACTAGCGGGGAACTACAATGAGCAGTTCTTC.

The chain combines TRBV7-9 with TRBJ2-5; maybe TRBD1 (6 bases). The ends were cut back, 4 bases at V and 2 bases at J, with 20 bases in the middle. CDR3 length equals 17 residues. Germline V gives CDR1 SEHNR, CDR2 FQNEAQ (reference sequence). The CDR3 protein is CASSSQGLVGYQETQYF. In DNA, the CDR3 is TGTGCCAGCAGCTCCCAGGGGCTAGTGGGGTATCAAGAGACCCAGTACTTC.

The chain recombines TRBV29-1 with TRBJ2-7; 7 bases map to TRBD1. Germline V gene lookup returns CDR1 SQVTM and CDR2 ANQGSEA. With 6 bases clipped from V and 2 bases from J, the junction kept 13 bases outside the gene matches. This CDR3 has 15 amino acids. CDR3 in amino acids: CSVLGIRTGPYEQYF. For the CDR3, the DNA is TGCAGCGTACTCGGTATACGGACAGGACCCTACGAGCAGTACTTC.

CDR3 nucleotide sequence: TGTGCCAGCAGGGGGACTAGCGGGAGTCAGCAGTTCTTC. Translation gives CASRGTSGSQQFF. V gene TRBV12-3 or TRBV12-4 combines with J gene TRBJ2-1; TRBD2 matches at 14 bases. Germline trimming cut 6 bases from V and 11 bases from J; bases unmatched to any gene: 3. The length of the CDR3 is 13 residues.